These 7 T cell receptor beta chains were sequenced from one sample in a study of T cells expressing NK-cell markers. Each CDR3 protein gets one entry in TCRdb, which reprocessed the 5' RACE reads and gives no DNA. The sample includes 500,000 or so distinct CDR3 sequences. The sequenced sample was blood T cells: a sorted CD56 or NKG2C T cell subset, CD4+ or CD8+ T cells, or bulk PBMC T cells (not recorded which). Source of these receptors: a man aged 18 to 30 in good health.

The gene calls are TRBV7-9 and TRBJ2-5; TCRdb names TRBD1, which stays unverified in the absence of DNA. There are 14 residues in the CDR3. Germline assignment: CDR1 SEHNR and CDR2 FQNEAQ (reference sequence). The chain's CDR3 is CASRPLHRGETQYF.

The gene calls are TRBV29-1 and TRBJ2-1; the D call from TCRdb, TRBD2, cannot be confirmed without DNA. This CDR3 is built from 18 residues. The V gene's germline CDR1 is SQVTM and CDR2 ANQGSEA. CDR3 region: CSAPHFGGTITSYNEQFF.

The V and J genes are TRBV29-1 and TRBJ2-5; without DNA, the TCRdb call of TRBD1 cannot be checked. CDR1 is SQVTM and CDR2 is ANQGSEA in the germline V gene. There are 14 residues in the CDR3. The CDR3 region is CSVEPGARQETQYF.

The CDR3 region is CASSRWLAGGSYEQYF. The genes are TRBV7-2 and TRBJ2-7; the D gene TCRdb calls, TRBD2, cannot be checked with no DNA. CDR1 and CDR2 from the germline V gene are SGHTA and FQGNSA. The CDR3 sequence is 16 residues long.

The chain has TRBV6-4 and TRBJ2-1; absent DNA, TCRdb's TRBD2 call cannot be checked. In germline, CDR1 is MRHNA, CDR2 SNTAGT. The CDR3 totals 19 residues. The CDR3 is CASNGRRGDSGRASYEQFF.

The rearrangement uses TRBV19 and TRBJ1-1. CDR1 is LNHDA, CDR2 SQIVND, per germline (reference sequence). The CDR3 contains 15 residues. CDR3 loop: CASSGPASPNTEAFF.

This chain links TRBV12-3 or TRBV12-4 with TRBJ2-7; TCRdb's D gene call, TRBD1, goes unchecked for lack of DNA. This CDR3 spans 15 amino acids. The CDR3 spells CASSSQGGFAYEQYF.